This TCR beta chain derives from a study of identical twins. From the 5' RACE reads, TCRdb called clonotypes with MiXCR, one entry per CDR3 protein. The sample yields about 700,000 distinct CDR3 sequences, 8.6% seen once. This clonotype turned up a few times. This CDR3 comprises 14 residues. V lost 6 bases, J lost 7 bases, and 10 bases stayed unmatched. CDR1 is DFQATT and CDR2 is SNEGSKA in the germline V gene (reference sequence). These same records also appear under a second study, on yellow fever vaccine responses in identical twins.

The sample taken for sequencing was PBMCs. The receptor was isolated from a woman younger than 30 in good health. The chain carries TRBV20-1 and TRBJ2-1; 9 bases are a match to TRBD1. This chain's CDR3 is CSATGGGRPNEQFF. The CDR3 DNA follows: TGCAGTGCCACAGGGGGCGGTCGCCCAAATGAGCAGTTCTTC.